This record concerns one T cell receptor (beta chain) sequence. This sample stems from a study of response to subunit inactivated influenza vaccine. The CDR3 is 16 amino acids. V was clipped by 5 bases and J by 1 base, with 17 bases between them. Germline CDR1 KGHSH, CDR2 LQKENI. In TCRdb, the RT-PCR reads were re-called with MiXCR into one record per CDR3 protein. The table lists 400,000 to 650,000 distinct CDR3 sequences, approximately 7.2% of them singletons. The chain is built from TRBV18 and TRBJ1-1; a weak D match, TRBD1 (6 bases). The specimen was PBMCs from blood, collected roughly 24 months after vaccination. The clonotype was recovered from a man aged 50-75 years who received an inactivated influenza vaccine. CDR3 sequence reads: CASSLQQGRGNTEAFF. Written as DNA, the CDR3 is TGTGCCAGCTCATTACAACAGGGAAGGGGGAACACTGAAGCTTTCTTT.